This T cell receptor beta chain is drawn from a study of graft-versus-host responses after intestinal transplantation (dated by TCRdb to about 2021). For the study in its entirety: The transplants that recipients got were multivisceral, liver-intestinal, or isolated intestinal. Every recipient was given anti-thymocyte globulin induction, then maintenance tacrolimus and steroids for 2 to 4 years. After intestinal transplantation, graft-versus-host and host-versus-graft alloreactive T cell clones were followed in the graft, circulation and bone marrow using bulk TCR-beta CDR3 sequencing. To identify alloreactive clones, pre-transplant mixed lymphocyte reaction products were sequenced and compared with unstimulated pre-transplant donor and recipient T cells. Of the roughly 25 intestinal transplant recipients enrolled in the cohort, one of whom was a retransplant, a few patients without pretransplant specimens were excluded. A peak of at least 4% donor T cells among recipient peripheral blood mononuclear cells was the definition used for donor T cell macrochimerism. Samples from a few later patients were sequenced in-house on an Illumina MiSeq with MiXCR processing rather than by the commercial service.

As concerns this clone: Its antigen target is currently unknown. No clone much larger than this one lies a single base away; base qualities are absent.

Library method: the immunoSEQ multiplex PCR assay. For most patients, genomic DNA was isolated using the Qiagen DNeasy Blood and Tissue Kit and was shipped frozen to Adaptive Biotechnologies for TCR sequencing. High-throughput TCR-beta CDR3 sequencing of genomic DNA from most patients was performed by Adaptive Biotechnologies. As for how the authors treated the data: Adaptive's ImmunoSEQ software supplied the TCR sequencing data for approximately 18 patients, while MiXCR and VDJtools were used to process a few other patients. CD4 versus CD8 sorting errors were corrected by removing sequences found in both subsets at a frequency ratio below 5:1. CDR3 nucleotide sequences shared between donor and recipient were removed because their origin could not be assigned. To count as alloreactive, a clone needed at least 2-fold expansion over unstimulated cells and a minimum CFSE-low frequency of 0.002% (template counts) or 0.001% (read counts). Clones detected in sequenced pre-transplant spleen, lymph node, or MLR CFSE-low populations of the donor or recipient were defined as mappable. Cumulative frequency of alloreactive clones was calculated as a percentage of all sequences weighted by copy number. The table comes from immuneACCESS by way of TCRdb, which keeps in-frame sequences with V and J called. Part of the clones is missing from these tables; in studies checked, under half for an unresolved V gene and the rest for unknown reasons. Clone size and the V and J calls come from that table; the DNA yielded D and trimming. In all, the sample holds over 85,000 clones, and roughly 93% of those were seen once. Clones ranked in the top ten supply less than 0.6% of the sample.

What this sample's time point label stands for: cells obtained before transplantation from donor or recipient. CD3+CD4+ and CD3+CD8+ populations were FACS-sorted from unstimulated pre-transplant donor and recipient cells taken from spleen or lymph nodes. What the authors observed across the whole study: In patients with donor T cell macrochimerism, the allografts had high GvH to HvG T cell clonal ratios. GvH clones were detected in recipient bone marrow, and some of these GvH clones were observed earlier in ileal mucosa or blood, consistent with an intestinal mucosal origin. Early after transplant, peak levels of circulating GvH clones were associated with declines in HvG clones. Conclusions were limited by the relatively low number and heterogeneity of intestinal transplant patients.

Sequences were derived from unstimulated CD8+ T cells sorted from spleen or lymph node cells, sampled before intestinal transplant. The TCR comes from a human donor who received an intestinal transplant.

CDR3 protein: CASSPSPGTGGADTQYF. The nucleotide sequence is given as TGCGCCAGCAGCCCCTCCCCCGGGACAGGGGGCGCAGATACGCAGTATTTT. The sequence joins TRBV4-1 to TRBJ2-3, with TRBD1 matching 12 junction bases. CDR3 length: 17 amino acids, cysteine to phenylalanine. Here the CDR3 DNA is all that survives: 51 bases in frame from base 1. Via the germline V gene, CDR1 is MGHRA and CDR2 YSYEKL. V trim: 4 bases; J trim: 4 bases; unmatched bases: 9.